This T cell receptor (beta chain) is drawn from a study of beta chain features in type 1 diabetes. This clone was seen only a few times. Trimming cost V 2 bases and J 6 bases, with 9 bases left between them. Germline assignment: CDR1 GTSNPN and CDR2 SVGIG (reference sequence). The CDR3 runs to 12 residues. Expressed TCRB transcripts were sequenced after all isolated RNA was converted to cDNA. Using immunoSEQ multiplex PCR, the repertoire was profiled, and TCRdb retains in-frame clones only, with some absent. The sample yields 390,000 or so clones, approximately 14% seen once. Sequencing was performed on naive CD4+ T cells from blood. This sequence was found in a man younger than 40 in good health. V usage is TRBV30 and J usage is TRBJ2-3; D is perhaps TRBD2 (5 bases). CDR3 DNA: TGTGCCTGGAGTTTACGAGGGGATACGCAGTATTTT. Translated: CAWSLRGDTQYF.